This T cell receptor beta chain was sequenced in a study of patients and donors after allogeneic stem cell transplantation. V lost 2 bases and J 1 base, leaving 15 bases between the germline ends. The CDR3 extends over 16 amino acids. The germline V gene encodes CDR1 SGHRS and CDR2 YFSETQ. TCRdb fed the RT-PCR reads into MiXCR, producing one record per CDR3 protein. The table records fewer than 500,000 distinct CDR3 sequences, around 15% of them present only once. The sequence derives from a human donor who was either an allogeneic HSCT recipient or a stem cell or donor lymphocyte infusion donor (not recorded which). It is not recorded whose cells these are; they may come from a transplant donor. Sample: blood, either unsorted or a sorted T cell fraction (not recorded which). The genes are TRBV5-1 and TRBJ1-1; a weak D match, TRBD1 (5 bases). For the CDR3, the DNA is TGCGCCAGCAGCTTTCCGGGACGCCGGGGGAACACTGAAGCTTTCTTT. Translating gives CASSFPGRRGNTEAFF.